This entry features one T cell receptor (beta chain) sequence. The antigen is unknown. The trim removed 5 bases at V and 8 bases at J, leaving 18 bases unmatched. Germline CDR1 SGHAT, CDR2 FQDESV (reference sequence). There are 17 residues in the CDR3. This sample was taken from a study of T-cell reconstitution after alpha-beta-depleted transplantation in children. Study-level points and caveats: Surviving thymic progenitors and recipient T cells were the source of high TCRbeta diversity at day 60 in some patients. It was reported that alpha-beta T cells came from several hundred expanded graft clones (about two months after transplant). T cells produced anew were the main source of T-cell counts and diversity one year after transplant.

Unique molecular identifiers were incorporated into the prepared TCRbeta library. TCRdb re-analysed the PCR reads in MiXCR, keeping a single row per CDR3 protein. Of about 980,000 distinct CDR3 sequences listed, around 30% are singletons. The starting material was PBMCs, mostly from graft donor cells, obtained 360 days after TCRalphabeta/CD19-depleted stem cell transplant. The rearrangement uses TRBV11-1 and TRBJ1-2, with 9 bases identical to TRBD1. The origin of this receptor is a boy in the first two years of life who had a stem cell transplant for SCID, so the T cells may come from the graft donor. The CDR3 DNA reads TGTGCCAGCAGCCTAACATTGACGCGGGACAGGGCTTGGGGCTACACCTTC. Translation gives CASSLTLTRDRAWGYTF.